Sequencing of this T cell receptor beta chain was carried out in a study of cytomegalovirus exposure and HLA in healthy donors. General study points: Reportedly, a later analysis found an Asian-associated ancestry cluster had fewer N-insertions than the approximately 640-donor mean. Later analysis identified several of the most significant clusters that appeared linked to common viral pathogens. Reports showed the classifier diagnosing cytomegalovirus status with high specificity and sensitivity.

Sample share makes this clone medium-sized. Its antigen is unidentified. 13 Jbeta primers and 60 Vbeta primers were used for the PCR. Clones were sequenced by immunoSEQ multiplex PCR, and TCRdb holds only the in-frame ones, with some missing. Here the sample spans roughly 200,000 clones, around three quarters being singletons. This CDR3 is built from 15 residues. Germline CDR1 reads MNHEY; CDR2 reads SMNVEV (reference sequence). V lost 4 bases, J lost 6 bases, and 19 bases lay in between. Sequencing input: PBMCs. The sequence was obtained from a woman younger than 45 in good health and CMV-seropositive. V and J are TRBV27 and TRBJ2-7; D might be TRBD2 (5 bases). CDR3 residues: CASSSARGPIGEQYF. DNA of the CDR3: TGTGCCAGCAGTTCCGCCCGAGGGCCCATCGGCGAGCAGTACTTC.